This T cell receptor (beta chain) was sequenced in a study of glioma-infiltrating T cells. Points from the study as a whole: Above-expected tissue-blood divergence occurred in all gliomas, most in low-grade ones. Very few CDR3 sequences were shared between tissue and blood.

This clonotype was detected ten times or more. What it binds is unknown. Using RNA template, CDR3s of TCR alpha and beta were amplified with iRepertoire arm-PCR. One-step reverse transcription and amplification started from roughly 100-400 ng of tissue mRNA or PBMC total RNA. TCRdb itself ran the multiplex PCR reads through MiXCR, one entry per CDR3 protein. The sample shows tens of thousands of distinct CDR3 sequences, around 37% of them seen only once. Trimming removed 6 bases at V and 8 bases at J, with 19 bases between. This CDR3 has 14 residues. This chain links TRBV12-3 or TRBV12-4 with TRBJ1-2; D perhaps matches TRBD1 (6 bases). This TCR was sampled from a human donor with low-grade glioma or glioblastoma, undergoing nonglioma brain surgery, or in good health (not recorded which). Sequencing input: glioma tissue, nonneoplastic brain tissue, or PBMCs (not recorded which). The CDR3 DNA reads as TGTGCCAGCAGCCTTAGAGGGGACACAACGGGCTACACCTTC. This translates into CASSLRGDTTGYTF.